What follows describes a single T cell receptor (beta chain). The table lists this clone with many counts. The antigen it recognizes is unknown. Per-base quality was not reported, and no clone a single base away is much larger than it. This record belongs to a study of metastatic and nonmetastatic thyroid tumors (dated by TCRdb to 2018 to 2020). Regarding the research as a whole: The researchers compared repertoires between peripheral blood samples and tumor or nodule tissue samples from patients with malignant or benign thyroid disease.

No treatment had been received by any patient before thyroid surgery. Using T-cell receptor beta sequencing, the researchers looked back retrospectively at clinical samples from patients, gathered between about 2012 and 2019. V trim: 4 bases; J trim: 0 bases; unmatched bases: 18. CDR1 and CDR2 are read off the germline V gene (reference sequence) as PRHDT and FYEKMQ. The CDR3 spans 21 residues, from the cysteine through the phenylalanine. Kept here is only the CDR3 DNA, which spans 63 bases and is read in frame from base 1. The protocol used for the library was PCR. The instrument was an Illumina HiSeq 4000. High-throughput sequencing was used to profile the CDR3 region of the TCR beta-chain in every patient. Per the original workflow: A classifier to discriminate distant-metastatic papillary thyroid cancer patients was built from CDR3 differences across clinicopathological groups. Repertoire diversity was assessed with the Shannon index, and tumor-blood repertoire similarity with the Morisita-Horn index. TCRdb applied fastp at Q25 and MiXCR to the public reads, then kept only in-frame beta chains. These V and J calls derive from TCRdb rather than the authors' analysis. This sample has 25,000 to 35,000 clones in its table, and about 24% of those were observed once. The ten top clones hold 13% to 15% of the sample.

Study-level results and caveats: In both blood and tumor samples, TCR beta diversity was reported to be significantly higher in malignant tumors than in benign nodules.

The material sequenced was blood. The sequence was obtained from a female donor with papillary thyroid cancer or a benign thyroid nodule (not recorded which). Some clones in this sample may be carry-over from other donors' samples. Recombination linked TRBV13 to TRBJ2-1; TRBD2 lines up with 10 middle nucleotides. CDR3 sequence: CASSYNSLAGTLGDSYNEQFF. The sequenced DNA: TGTGCCAGCAGCTATAATTCACTAGCGGGAACTTTAGGAGACTCCTACAATGAGCAGTTCTTC.